The clone carrying this TCR beta chain was recorded many times. The data were obtained in a study of T cells in Graves' hyperthyroidism and ophthalmopathy. Amplification of TCR beta CDR3 regions used RNA as the template. The HTBI set primed first-round TCR CDR3 RT-PCR. One entry per CDR3 protein, called by TCRdb with MiXCR from the multiplex PCR reads. The sample records over 250,000 distinct CDR3 sequences, approximately 14% being singletons. The CDR3 runs to 14 residues. The germline V gene encodes CDR1 MNHNS and CDR2 SASEGT. V lost 10 bases and J 1 base, leaving 16 bases between the germline ends. The chain couples TRBV6-1 to TRBJ1-1; TRBD1 is a possible D gene (5 bases). Material: blood. The clonotype was recovered from a woman between 40 and 50 years old with Graves' ophthalmopathy. In DNA, the CDR3 is TGTGCCACCCTTTTGGGGGGAAAGAACACTGAAGCTTTCTTT. It encodes CATLLGGKNTEAFF.